Below are 3 T cell receptor beta chains sequenced from a single sample in a study of blood T cell repertoires in COVID-19. Produced via immunoSEQ multiplex PCR; TCRdb's table is partial and in-frame only. The repertoire includes about 290,000 clones, about 85% of them detected once, and around 4% sits in the top ten. Sequencing was performed on peripheral blood. Source of these receptors: a woman between 50 and 59 years old with active or convalescent COVID-19.

This rearrangement joins TRBV4-2 to TRBJ1-4; D not resolved. The V end lost 1 base, the J end lost 7 bases, and 4 bases lay between the germline ends. Germline V gene data show CDR1 as LGHNA and CDR2 as YNFKEQ. This CDR3 is 12 amino acids long. CDR3 loop: CASSQGGEKLFF. The CDR3 DNA reads as TGTGCCAGCAGCCAAGGAGGTGAAAAACTGTTTTTT.

The rearrangement joins TRBV18 to TRBJ2-3; D might be TRBD2 (7 bases). The CDR3 is made up of 15 amino acids. Germline loops: CDR1 KGHSH, CDR2 LQKENI. The germline V and J ends were trimmed by 6 bases and 8 bases, with 21 bases remaining between them. The CDR3 loop is CASSPGGGQKATQYF. DNA for the CDR3: TGTGCCAGCTCCCCTGGGGGGGGGCAAAAGGCTACGCAGTATTTT.

The V and J genes are TRBV19 and TRBJ1-1; 7 bases match TRBD1. V lost 6 bases, J lost 3 bases, and 13 bases stayed unmatched. Per the germline V gene, CDR1 is LNHDA and CDR2 is SQIVND (reference sequence). The CDR3 consists of 16 residues. Here the CDR3 DNA reads TGTGCCAGTAGATCGCGGACAGGCTTACGTCACACTGAAGCTTTCTTT. Translation gives CASRSRTGLRHTEAFF.